These 13 T cell receptor beta chains were all obtained from the same sample, sequenced in a study of memory CD4+ T cells and cytomegalovirus serostatus. Repertoires were generated with immunoSEQ multiplex PCR, while TCRdb's copy carries only in-frame clones and drops some. The sample consists of about 41,000 clones, about 85% of them appearing once. Single viable CD3+CD4+CD8-CD45RO+ cells were sorted as the memory CD4+ T cells. The specimen sequenced was memory CD4+ T cells from blood. The source of these receptors is an adult in good health and CMV-seronegative.

This clone is medium-sized. The chain links TRBV7-9 to TRBJ1-1; 8 nucleotides align to TRBD1. The CDR3 is 13 amino acids. V shed 5 bases and J 5 bases; nucleotides not matched to a gene: 4. Looked up from germline, CDR1 is SEHNR and CDR2 is FQNEAQ (reference sequence). The CDR3 region is CASSGRQGTEAFF. DNA of the CDR3: TGTGCCAGCAGCGGTAGACAGGGGACTGAAGCTTTCTTT.

This clone was counted only a few times. The chain joins TRBV4-1 to TRBJ2-5; perhaps TRBD2 as D (6 bases). This CDR3 is 17 amino acids long. Germline values: CDR1 MGHRA, CDR2 YSYEKL. The ends were cut back, 1 base at V and 5 bases at J, with 20 bases in the middle. CDR3 nucleotide sequence: TGCGCCAGCAGCCAAGGAGTTGGGGGGTTAAATAGGGAGACCCAGTACTTC. It yields the protein CASSQGVGGLNRETQYF.

J is TRBJ2-7 and V is TRBV7-9, with D perhaps TRBD1 (5 bases). V was trimmed by 5 bases and J by 6 bases, leaving 20 bases between them. The germline V gene encodes CDR1 SEHNR and CDR2 FQNEAQ (reference sequence). The CDR3 spans 15 residues. The CDR3 is CASSRPPDTAGEQYF. CDR3 DNA: TGTGCCAGCAGCCGGCCCCCGGACACGGCCGGCGAGCAGTACTTC.

The rearrangement links TRBV30 to TRBJ2-7; D unresolved. This CDR3 spans 12 amino acids. The germline V gene encodes CDR1 GTSNPN and CDR2 SVGIG (reference sequence). Deletions cut 0 bases from V and 7 bases from J, with 10 bases between. DNA for the CDR3: TGTGCCTGGAGTGTAAATTTCGGGGAGCAGTACTTC. This encodes CAWSVNFGEQYF. The full variable domain, with the rest looked up from reference TRBV30 and TRBJ2-7, is SQTIHQWPATLVQPVGSPLSLECTVEGTSNPNLYWYRQAAGRGLQLLFYSVGIGQISSEVPQNLSASRPQDRQFILSSKKLLLSDSGFYLCAWSVNFGEQYFGPGTRLTVT.

This clone has a handful of counts. This sequence joins TRBV9 and TRBJ2-1, with D possibly matching TRBD1 (6 bases). CDR1 SGDLS and CDR2 YYNGEE come from the germline V gene. The CDR3 totals 16 residues. V was clipped by 0 bases and J by 7 bases, with 17 bases between them. The CDR3 region has the DNA TGTGCCAGCAGCGTAGAAGGGGGTCGTATTGGAAATGAGCAGTTCTTC. This gives the protein CASSVEGGRIGNEQFF.

The chain carries TRBV11-2 and TRBJ2-1; D is unresolved. CDR3 length: 13 residues. Germline CDR1 reads SGHAT; CDR2 reads FQNNGV. V was clipped by 3 bases and J by 6 bases, with 9 bases between them. The CDR3: CASSLGLFNEQFF. CDR3 nucleotide sequence: TGTGCCAGCAGCTTGGGCCTCTTCAATGAGCAGTTCTTC.

This clone showed up just once. This chain links TRBV5-4 with TRBJ2-3; 10 positions match TRBD2. The germline gives CDR1 SGHNT, CDR2 YYREEE (reference sequence). The CDR3 consists of 15 residues. V shed 4 bases, J shed 5 bases, and the junction held 7 bases outside the gene matches. CDR3 amino acids: CASSLTSGGGDTQYF. CDR3 nucleotides: TGTGCCAGCAGCCTGACAAGCGGGGGGGGAGATACGCAGTATTTT.

The chain uses TRBV9 and TRBJ2-1; 14 bases line up with TRBD2. V dropped 0 bases and J dropped 4; count of bases not matched to a gene: 18. Looked up from germline, CDR1 is SGDLS and CDR2 is YYNGEE. The CDR3 loop spans 22 amino acids. The CDR3 sequence: CASSVGPGTSGGSHSTYNEQFF. Here the CDR3 DNA reads TGTGCCAGCAGCGTAGGTCCCGGGACTAGCGGGGGATCCCACTCCACTTACAATGAGCAGTTCTTC.

As to this clone: An end of the junction does not agree with germline; a read error may underlie this. The chain recombines TRBV11-1 with TRBJ2-7; 9 bases fit TRBD1. The length of the CDR3 is 18 residues. Germline loops: CDR1 SGHAT, CDR2 FQDESV (reference sequence). The CDR3 region is CASSPQGAYKKPSHEQYF. The CDR3 nucleotides read TGTGCCAGCAGCCCACAGGGGGCATACAAGAAGCCCTCCCACGAGCAGTACTTC.

This clone has just one count. This rearrangement joins TRBV6-5 to TRBJ1-4; weak D call: TRBD1 (5 bases). Trimming removed 8 bases at V and 6 bases at J, with 16 bases between. Germline V gives CDR1 MNHEY, CDR2 SVGAGI. The CDR3 sequence is 14 residues long. The CDR3 nucleotides read TGTGCCAGCCGACCGGGGCAGTCGGATGAAAAACTGTTTTTT. Translating it yields CASRPGQSDEKLFF.

This clone was seen only a few times. In DNA, the CDR3 is TGTGCCAGCAGCTTAAATCCAGCGGGGGAACAAGAGACCCAGTACTTC. This encodes CASSLNPAGEQETQYF. This sequence joins TRBV7-6 and TRBJ2-5, with TRBD2 identical over 8 bases. CDR1 SGHVS and CDR2 FNYEAQ come from the germline V gene. V lost 2 bases and J lost 2; bases outside the gene matches: 7. This CDR3 comprises 16 residues. Looking up the rest from reference TRBV7-6 and TRBJ2-5 gives the full variable domain: GAGVSQSPRYKVTKRGQDVALRCDPISGHVSLYWYRQALGQGPEFLTYFNYEAQQDKSGLPNDRFSAERPEGSISTLTIQRTEQRDSAMYRCASSLNPAGEQETQYFGPGTRLLVL.

The chain uses TRBV30 and TRBJ1-5, with D tentatively TRBD1 (6 bases). This CDR3 region has 13 residues. CDR1 is GTSNPN and CDR2 is SVGIG in the germline V gene (reference sequence). Between the trimmed V and J ends, which lost 7 bases and 6 bases, there was a span of 16 bases. In DNA, the CDR3 is TGTGCCTCTGAAGACAGGTTAGGTCAGCCCCAGCATTTT. Its protein is CASEDRLGQPQHF.

In this sample, this clone turned up once. J is TRBJ2-7 and V is TRBV2; D ambiguous. V was cut by 4 bases and J by 5 bases, with 9 bases left in between. CDR1 and CDR2 from the germline V gene are SNHLY and FYNNEI. CDR3 length equals 12 residues. In nucleotides, the CDR3 is TGTGCCAGCAGTGGAAGGGCGGACGAGCAGTACTTC. Protein: CASSGRADEQYF.